This T cell receptor beta chain was sequenced in a study of cytomegalovirus exposure and HLA in healthy donors. Study-wide results and caveats: Among TCR sequences, most were rare, though some public TCRs appeared in many donors.

Worth noting for this clone: Its antigen is unidentified.

Trimming pared 6 bases from V and 7 bases from J, leaving 12 bases between. The CDR3 is 13 amino acids. Germline assignment: CDR1 MNHNY and CDR2 SVGAGI (reference sequence). The method was immunoSEQ multiplex PCR; TCRdb's version includes in-frame clones alone and lacks a portion of them. This table has under 300,000 clones, 90% appearing once. Sequencing was performed on PBMCs. The TCR originated in a woman aged 18 to 35 in good health and CMV-seronegative. The V and J genes are TRBV6-6 and TRBJ1-4, with D perhaps TRBD1 (5 bases). The DNA for the CDR3 is TGTGCCAGCAGCGGCCAGGGACTTGAAAAACTGTTTTTT. It translates to CASSGQGLEKLFF.